The 23 T cell receptor beta chains given below trace back to one sample, sequenced in a study of blood T cell repertoires in COVID-19. Profiled with immunoSEQ multiplex PCR; TCRdb holds only in-frame clones, not every one. The sample carries a few hundred thousand clones, roughly 83% recorded once. The source material was peripheral blood. The receptors originated from a woman aged 50 to 60 with acute or convalescent COVID-19.

This rearrangement joins TRBV5-1 to TRBJ1-2, with D possibly matching TRBD1 (5 bases). V was clipped by 4 bases and J by 7 bases, with 11 bases between them. CDR3 length equals 12 residues. CDR1 is SGHRS and CDR2 is YFSETQ in the germline V gene. The CDR3 DNA reads TGCGCCAGCAGCACGGGACTACTTGGCTACACCTTC. Its translation is CASSTGLLGYTF.

The chain carries TRBV5-1 and TRBJ2-5; 7 bases are shared with TRBD2. The junction had 6 bases not matched to a gene; V was cut back by 4 bases and J by 3 bases. Germline assignment: CDR1 SGHRS and CDR2 YFSETQ. The CDR3 contains 14 residues. CDR3 protein: CASSERTSEETQYF. The CDR3 nucleotides are TGCGCCAGCAGCGAACGCACTAGCGAAGAGACCCAGTACTTC.

The rearrangement links TRBV27 to TRBJ2-7; a weak D match, TRBD2 (6 bases). The CDR3 spans 16 residues. V shed 5 bases and J shed 2 bases, with 19 bases lying between them. Germline V gene sequence: CDR1 MNHEY, CDR2 SMNVEV (reference sequence). Here the CDR3 DNA reads TGTGCCAGCAGTCCGAGTTGGGGGGTGAACACCTACGAGCAGTACTTC. Residues: CASSPSWGVNTYEQYF.

The chain recombines TRBV24-1 with TRBJ2-1; D perhaps matches TRBD2 (6 bases). The length of the CDR3 is 14 residues. Germline V gene data show CDR1 as KGHDR and CDR2 as SFDVKD. V was shortened by 0 bases and J by 5 bases, with 7 bases between the two germline ends. The CDR3 DNA reads TGTGCCACCAGTGATTTGTGGAGGGACAATGAGCAGTTCTTC. This sequence encodes CATSDLWRDNEQFF.

J is TRBJ2-3 and V is TRBV4-2; D is uncertain. This CDR3 has 16 amino acids. Germline V CDR1 and CDR2: LGHNA, YNFKEQ. The V end was cut by 0 bases, the J end by 2 bases, with 12 bases between. CDR3 residues: CASSQEPTAFTDTQYF. CDR3 coding DNA: TGTGCCAGCAGCCAAGAACCCACAGCCTTCACAGATACGCAGTATTTT.

V gene TRBV15 combines with J gene TRBJ2-6, with a tentative D call TRBD1 (6 bases). V shed 4 bases and J shed 0 bases, with 16 bases lying between them. The CDR3 runs to 18 residues. From germline, CDR1 is LNHNV and CDR2 YYDKDF (reference sequence). CDR3 bases: TGTGCCACCAGCACCAAGACAGGTTACAGCTCTGGGGCCAACGTCCTGACTTTC. Its translation: CATSTKTGYSSGANVLTF.

The chain links TRBV7-3 to TRBJ1-2, with 10 positions matching TRBD1. Germline values: CDR1 SGHTA, CDR2 FQGTGA. J was trimmed by 4 bases and V by 2 bases; bases with no gene match: 4. The CDR3 spans 15 residues. The chain's CDR3 is CASSLGTGDFYGYTF. CDR3 nucleotides: TGTGCCAGCAGCTTAGGGACAGGGGATTTCTATGGCTACACCTTC. Combining the CDR3 with reference TRBV7-3 and TRBJ1-2 gives the whole variable domain GAGVSQTPSNKVTEKGKYVELRCDPISGHTALYWYRQSLGQGPEFLIYFQGTGAADDSGLPNDRFFAVRPEGSVSTLKIQRTERGDSAVYLCASSLGTGDFYGYTFGSGTRLTVV.

As concerns this clone: This sample also contains other DNA sequences that code for the same CDR3. The rearrangement uses TRBV27 and TRBJ2-3, with 7 bases identical to TRBD1. V shed 2 bases, J shed 2 bases, and the junction held 4 bases outside the gene matches. CDR1 and CDR2 from the germline V gene are MNHEY and SMNVEV (reference sequence). The CDR3 length is 15 residues. For the CDR3, the DNA is TGTGCCAGCAGTTTAGGGGGACAGTTCACAGATACGCAGTATTTT. Translated, it gives CASSLGGQFTDTQYF.

J is TRBJ2-2 and V is TRBV7-8; D is uncertain. CDR3 length: 11 residues. The V gene lost 5 bases and the J gene lost 7 bases, with 5 bases spanning the gap. CDR1 is SGHVS and CDR2 is FQNEAQ in the germline V gene. Here the CDR3 DNA reads TGTGCCAGCAGCCCCCGCGGGGAGCTGTTTTTT. As protein: CASSPRGELFF.

This chain uses TRBV28 with TRBJ1-6; D uncertain. Trimming left V 1 base short and J 3 bases short, with 7 bases between. Germline loops: CDR1 MDHEN, CDR2 SYDVKM. The CDR3 totals 15 residues. The DNA for the CDR3 is TGTGCCAGCAGTTTATCTGGCAACTATAATTCACCCCTCCACTTT. This codes for CASSLSGNYNSPLHF.

This clone has just one count. The chain employs TRBV28 and TRBJ2-3, with 11 bases identical to TRBD2. CDR1 is MDHEN and CDR2 is SYDVKM in the germline V gene. J lost 5 bases, V lost 5 bases, and 6 bases had no gene match. The CDR3 has 15 residues. DNA for the CDR3: TGTGCCAGCAGTCCCTCCGGACTAGCGGGAGATACGCAGTATTTT. As protein: CASSPSGLAGDTQYF.

As concerns this clone: Its ends do not fully match the called genes, so a read error is possible. At the DNA level, this CDR3 is encoded by other sequences in the same sample as well. The chain combines TRBV7-7 with TRBJ2-5; TRBD2 agrees at 11 bases. Germline assignment: CDR1 SSHAT and CDR2 FNYEAQ (reference sequence). The CDR3 contains 15 residues. CDR3 in DNA: TGTGCTAGCAGCCTACTAGCGGGAGTACAAGAGACCCAGTACTTC. Its translation: CASSLLAGVQETQYF.

This rearrangement joins TRBV11-3 to TRBJ2-3; D ambiguous. CDR1 SGHNT and CDR2 YENEEA come from the germline V gene. The germline V and J ends were trimmed by 5 bases and 6 bases, with 12 bases remaining between them. This CDR3 has 13 amino acids. CDR3 nucleotide sequence: TGTGCCAGCAGCCGAGGAATTCGTGATACGCAGTATTTT. Translated, it gives CASSRGIRDTQYF.

J is TRBJ1-2 and V is TRBV9; the D gene is possibly TRBD1 (5 bases). Germline V gene lookup returns CDR1 SGDLS and CDR2 YYNGEE. The germline V and J ends were trimmed by 3 bases and 7 bases, with 16 bases remaining between them. CDR3 size: 14 residues. The CDR3 nucleotides read TGTGCCAGCAGCGGCGCAGTGAGGGGAGGTGGCTACACCTTC. Residues: CASSGAVRGGGYTF. Full variable domain (rest looked up from reference TRBV9 and TRBJ1-2): DSGVTQTPKHLITATGQRVTLRCSPRSGDLSVYWYQQSLDQGLQFLIQYYNGEERAKGNILERFSAQQFPDLHSELNLSSLELGDSALYFCASSGAVRGGGYTFGSGTRLTVV.

The rearrangement uses TRBV5-4 and TRBJ2-1, with TRBD1 matching over 8 bases. J was trimmed by 8 bases and V by 0 bases; bases with no gene match: 4. Per the germline V gene, CDR1 is SGHNT and CDR2 is YYREEE (reference sequence). The length of the CDR3 is 14 residues. The CDR3 coding sequence is TGTGCCAGCAGCTTGGGACAGGGGAAAGATGAGCAGTTCTTC. This encodes CASSLGQGKDEQFF.

This clone was counted only a few times. This chain joins TRBV19 and TRBJ2-7; D is perhaps TRBD1 (6 bases). This CDR3 has 15 amino acids. V lost 1 base and J 2 bases, leaving 12 bases between the germline ends. The germline CDR1 and CDR2 sequences are LNHDA and SQIVND (reference sequence). CDR3 residues: CASSIARAGAYEQYF. The CDR3 DNA reads TGTGCCAGTAGTATAGCAAGGGCAGGGGCCTACGAGCAGTACTTC.

This clone was found once. This rearrangement joins TRBV6-4 to TRBJ1-5, with D unresolved. V was clipped by 0 bases and J by 7 bases, with 10 bases between them. The length of the CDR3 is 14 residues. CDR1 and CDR2 from the germline V gene are MRHNA and SNTAGT. The CDR3 protein is CASSDSMGVQPQHF. CDR3 nucleotides: TGTGCCAGCAGTGACTCGATGGGAGTCCAGCCCCAGCATTTT.

The CDR3 is CASRSRPPGSTDTQYF. The CDR3 coding sequence is TGTGCCAGCAGAAGCCGGCCCCCCGGGTCAACAGATACGCAGTATTTT. This chain connects TRBV13 to TRBJ2-3, with no clear D. The V gene lost 6 bases and the J gene lost 3 bases, with 19 bases spanning the gap. The CDR3 totals 16 residues. Germline CDR1 reads PRHDT; CDR2 reads FYEKMQ (reference sequence).

The chain joins TRBV7-9 to TRBJ2-1; D not certain. Trimming took 2 bases from V and 8 from J, leaving 10 bases between them. In germline, CDR1 is SEHNR, CDR2 FQNEAQ (reference sequence). The CDR3 length is 13 residues. CDR3 sequence reads: CASSLMVVYEQFF. CDR3 coding DNA: TGTGCCAGCAGCTTAATGGTAGTTTATGAGCAGTTCTTC.

The V gene is TRBV7-9, the J gene TRBJ1-2; the match to TRBD1 covers 12 bases. Germline values: CDR1 SEHNR, CDR2 FQNEAQ (reference sequence). V shed 0 bases, J shed 8 bases, and the junction held 4 bases outside the gene matches. The CDR3 extends over 15 amino acids. This CDR3 is CASSLAGQGAGGYTF. The CDR3 DNA sequence: TGTGCCAGCAGCTTAGCGGGACAGGGGGCAGGCGGCTACACCTTC.

The chain links TRBV27 to TRBJ2-7; possible D gene TRBD2, 6 bases. V lost 1 base and J lost 5, with 18 bases in between. The CDR3 is made up of 16 amino acids. Germline CDR1 and CDR2: MNHEY and SMNVEV (reference sequence). The CDR3 nucleotides read TGTGCCAGCAGTTTATACGAGGCGGGAACCCTCCACGAGCAGTACTTC. Residues: CASSLYEAGTLHEQYF.

This clone occurred a few times. The chain links TRBV6-5 to TRBJ2-1; D gene ambiguous. V lost 2 bases and J lost 6, with 11 bases in between. The CDR3 loop spans 14 amino acids. Germline values: CDR1 MNHEY, CDR2 SVGAGI. Here the CDR3 reads CASSYAPRRNEQFF. CDR3 nucleotide sequence: TGTGCCAGCAGTTACGCCCCTAGGCGCAATGAGCAGTTCTTC.

This chain joins TRBV23-1 and TRBJ2-5; TRBD1 might be the D (5 bases). TRBV23-1 is sorted into the ORF group, with uncertain function. The CDR3 is 13 residues long. V gave up 6 bases and J gave up 5 bases, with 13 bases separating them. CDR3 coding DNA: TGCGCCAGCAGGGCAGGGATAAGGGAGACCCAGTACTTC. This sequence encodes CASRAGIRETQYF.